The next 15 T cell receptor beta chains were all read from a single sample in a study of STAT5B mutations in CD4+ large granular lymphocyte leukemia. Method: immunoSEQ multiplex PCR; TCRdb's copy keeps in-frame clones and lacks some. The repertoire holds approximately 30,000 clones, with 80% to 90% as singletons. The sequencing sample was made of CD4+ T cells from blood buffy coats. The receptors come from a human donor in good health.

The J gene is TRBJ2-3, the V gene TRBV19, with D possibly TRBD1 on 6 matching bases. The germline V gene encodes CDR1 LNHDA and CDR2 SQIVND (reference sequence). V was cut by 4 bases and J by 2 bases, with 10 bases left in between. The CDR3 loop spans 14 amino acids. This CDR3 is CASSNGQLTDTQYF. CDR3 in DNA: TGTGCCAGTAGTAATGGACAGCTCACAGATACGCAGTATTTT.

Details on this clone: The junction departs from germline at one end; a sequencing error may be responsible. V is TRBV7-9 and J is TRBJ1-4; D is unclear. The CDR3 covers 13 residues. Germline loops: CDR1 SEHNR, CDR2 FQNEAQ (reference sequence). The CDR3 protein is CASSGFGHEELFF. CDR3 coding DNA: TGTGCCAGCAGCGGGTTTGGGCATGAAGAACTGTTTTTT.

This sequence joins TRBV5-1 and TRBJ1-2; D is unresolved. From germline, CDR1 is SGHRS and CDR2 YFSETQ. V lost 0 bases, J lost 5 bases, and 8 bases lay in between. The CDR3 runs to 13 residues. The CDR3 DNA sequence: TGCGCCAGCAGCTTGGACAGCCAATATGGCTACACCTTC. Translation: CASSLDSQYGYTF.

This CDR3 is CASGLAGGSPDIQYF. The CDR3 coding sequence is TGTGCCAGTGGTCTAGCGGGAGGGAGTCCGGACATTCAGTACTTC. The gene calls are TRBV7-9 and TRBJ2-4, with TRBD2 matching 12 bases. Looked up from germline, CDR1 is SEHNR and CDR2 is FQNEAQ (reference sequence). Germline trimming cut 9 bases from V and 8 bases from J; bases unmatched to any gene: 11. The CDR3 spans 15 residues.

The chain employs TRBV6-6 and TRBJ2-7; 10 nucleotides agree with TRBD2. In germline, CDR1 is MNHNY, CDR2 SVGAGI (reference sequence). CDR3 length: 15 amino acids. Unmatched junction bases numbered 9, after V lost 4 bases and J lost 6 bases. CDR3 nucleotide sequence: TGTGCCAGCAGTTTCGCCGGAATAGCGGGGGGCGAGCAGTACTTC. This translates into CASSFAGIAGGEQYF.

The chain carries TRBV5-1 and TRBJ2-7; D possibly corresponds to TRBD2 (5 bases). Germline V lookup: CDR1 SGHRS, CDR2 YFSETQ. The CDR3 extends over 13 amino acids. Deletions cut 4 bases from V and 4 bases from J, with 12 bases between. CDR3 DNA sequence: TGCGCCAGCAGCCCTAGTGGGGAGTACGAGCAGTACTTC. Residues: CASSPSGEYEQYF.

V gene TRBV11-2 combines with J gene TRBJ1-6; D is ambiguous. This CDR3 spans 18 amino acids. In germline, CDR1 is SGHAT, CDR2 FQNNGV. V lost 0 bases, J lost 5 bases, and 17 bases lay in between. The CDR3 DNA reads as TGTGCCAGCAGCTTAGATCTAGGAGGCCTTGGGGATAATTCACCCCTCCACTTT. It yields the protein CASSLDLGGLGDNSPLHF.

The genes are TRBV7-2 and TRBJ2-5; D unresolved. This CDR3 contains 11 residues. Germline V gives CDR1 SGHTA, CDR2 FQGNSA. Trimming removed 5 bases from V and 2 bases from J, with 3 bases in between. The CDR3 loop is CASSPQETQYF. As DNA, the CDR3 is TGTGCCAGCAGCCCGCAAGAGACCCAGTACTTC.

V and J are TRBV6-1 and TRBJ1-5; possible D gene TRBD1, 6 bases. Germline V gene lookup returns CDR1 MNHNS and CDR2 SASEGT. The CDR3 totals 14 residues. Between the trimmed V and J ends, which lost 4 bases and 8 bases, there was a span of 15 bases. The CDR3 DNA follows: TGTGCCAGCAGTGGGGGGGGGCCCAGCGAGCCCCAGCATTTT. It encodes CASSGGGPSEPQHF.

The chain employs TRBV19 and TRBJ2-3, with 10 bases aligning to TRBD2. With 6 bases clipped from V and 4 bases from J, the junction kept 10 bases outside the gene matches. The germline gives CDR1 LNHDA, CDR2 SQIVND (reference sequence). The CDR3 loop spans 16 amino acids. CDR3 in DNA: TGTGCCAGTAGGCCCAGCGGGAGGGGTGGGGCAGATACGCAGTATTTT. It yields the protein CASRPSGRGGADTQYF.

Remarks on this clone: At the DNA level, this CDR3 is encoded by other sequences in the same sample as well. V usage is TRBV7-6 and J usage is TRBJ1-1, with D possibly matching TRBD1 (6 bases). V lost 1 base and J lost 8, with 17 bases in between. The CDR3 runs 15 residues. Germline CDR1 SGHVS, CDR2 FNYEAQ. The CDR3 DNA sequence: TGTGCCAGCAGCTTAGAGGGCAGGGGTAGAACCGAAGCTTTCTTT. This translates into CASSLEGRGRTEAFF.

This chain joins TRBV14 and TRBJ2-5, with a tentative D call TRBD1 (5 bases). V lost 1 base, J lost 2 bases, and 8 bases lay in between. CDR1 is SGHDN, CDR2 FVKESK, per germline. The CDR3 totals 14 residues. CDR3 nucleotide sequence: TGTGCCAGCAGCCAAGTTCCAGGGCAAGAGACCCAGTACTTC. This gives the protein CASSQVPGQETQYF.

The rearrangement links TRBV19 to TRBJ1-3, with D possibly matching TRBD1 (5 bases). This CDR3 comprises 14 residues. Between the trimmed V and J ends, which lost 5 bases and 0 bases, there was a span of 8 bases. The germline gives CDR1 LNHDA, CDR2 SQIVND (reference sequence). The CDR3 DNA reads TGTGCCAGTAGTGTCGGGGGCTCTGGAAACACCATATATTTT. Protein product: CASSVGGSGNTIYF.

Only one count was recorded for this clone. This chain joins TRBV4-3 and TRBJ2-5; D may be TRBD2 (5 bases). Germline V gene data show CDR1 as LGHNA and CDR2 as YSLEER. V was cut by 0 bases and J by 6 bases, with 8 bases left in between. CDR3 length: 13 amino acids. The DNA of the CDR3 is TGCGCCAGCAGCCAAGAGAGGGCGAAGACCCAGTACTTC. This gives the protein CASSQERAKTQYF.

This clone showed up just once. The chain joins TRBV30 to TRBJ1-4, with 7 nucleotides matching TRBD1. Trimming removed 4 bases from V and 4 bases from J; junction bases left unmatched: 12. Per germline, CDR1 GTSNPN and CDR2 SVGIG (reference sequence). The CDR3 runs 16 residues. CDR3 in amino acids: CAWKTGTAFYNEKLFF. The CDR3 coding sequence is TGTGCCTGGAAAACCGGGACAGCATTTTATAATGAAAAACTGTTTTTT.